The T cell receptor (beta chain) under discussion was sequenced for a study of cytomegalovirus exposure and HLA in healthy donors. Germline V gives CDR1 MGHDK, CDR2 SYGVNS. The length of the CDR3 is 13 residues. J gave up 7 bases and V 8 bases, and 6 bases lay outside the gene matches. Here immunoSEQ multiplex PCR was the method, and the copy in TCRdb shows in-frame clones only, minus some. The sample lists 150,000 to 250,000 clones, 65% to 90% occurring once. The receptor was derived from a woman in her 30s in good health and CMV-seropositive. Sequenced input: PBMCs. The chain is built from TRBV25-1 and TRBJ1-2; 11 nucleotides agree with TRBD1. The chain's CDR3 is CASRGQGGGGYTF. In nucleotides, the CDR3 is TGTGCCAGCCGGGGACAGGGGGGAGGTGGCTACACCTTC.